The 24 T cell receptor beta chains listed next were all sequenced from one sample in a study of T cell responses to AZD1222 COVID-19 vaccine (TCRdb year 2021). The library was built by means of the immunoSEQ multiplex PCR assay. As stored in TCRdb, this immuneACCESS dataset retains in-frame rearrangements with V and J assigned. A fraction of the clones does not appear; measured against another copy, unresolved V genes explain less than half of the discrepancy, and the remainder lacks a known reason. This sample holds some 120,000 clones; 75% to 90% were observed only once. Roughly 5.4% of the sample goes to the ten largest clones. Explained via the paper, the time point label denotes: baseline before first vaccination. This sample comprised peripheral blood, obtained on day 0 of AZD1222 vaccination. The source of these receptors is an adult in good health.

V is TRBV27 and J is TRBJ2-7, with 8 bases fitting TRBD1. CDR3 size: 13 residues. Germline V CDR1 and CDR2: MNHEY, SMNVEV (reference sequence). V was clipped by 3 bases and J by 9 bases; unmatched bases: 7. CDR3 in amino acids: CASSFAQGTGQYF. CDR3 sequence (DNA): TGTGCCAGCAGTTTCGCTCAGGGGACAGGGCAGTACTTC.

CDR3 sequence (DNA): TGTGCCAGCAGCTTAGTTGGGGCAGGGATGGGCAGCAATCAGCCCCAGCATTTT. This translates into CASSLVGAGMGSNQPQHF. The chain uses TRBV7-8 and TRBJ1-5, with a tentative D call TRBD1 (5 bases). There are 18 residues in the CDR3. From germline, CDR1 is SGHVS and CDR2 FQNEAQ. V was shortened by 1 base and J by 1 base, with 17 bases between the two germline ends.

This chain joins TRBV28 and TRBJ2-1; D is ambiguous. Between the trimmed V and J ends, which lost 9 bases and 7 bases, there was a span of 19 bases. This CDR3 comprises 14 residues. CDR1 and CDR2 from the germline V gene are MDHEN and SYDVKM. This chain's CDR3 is CASLVGSPANEQFF. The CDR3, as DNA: TGTGCCAGTTTAGTCGGGTCTCCAGCTAATGAGCAGTTCTTC.

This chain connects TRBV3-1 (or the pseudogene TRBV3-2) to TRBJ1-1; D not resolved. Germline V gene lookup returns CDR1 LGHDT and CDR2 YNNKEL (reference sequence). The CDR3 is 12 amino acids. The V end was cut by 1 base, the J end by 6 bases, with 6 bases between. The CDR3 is CASSQGSAEAFF. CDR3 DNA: TGTGCCAGCAGCCAAGGGTCCGCTGAAGCTTTCTTT.

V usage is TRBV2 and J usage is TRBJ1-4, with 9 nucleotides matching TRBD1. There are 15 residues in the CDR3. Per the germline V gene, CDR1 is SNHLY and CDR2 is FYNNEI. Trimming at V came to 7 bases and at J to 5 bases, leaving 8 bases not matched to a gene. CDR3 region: CASTYRGTGNEKLFF. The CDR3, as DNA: TGTGCCAGCACCTACCGCGGGACAGGGAATGAAAAACTGTTTTTT.

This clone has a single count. DNA for the CDR3: TGTGCCAGCAGCCTCCAGGGGGAAACTGGAAACACCATATATTTT. Translating gives CASSLQGETGNTIYF. V gene TRBV6-5 combines with J gene TRBJ1-3; TRBD1 aligns across 7 bases. The CDR3 totals 15 residues. Looked up from germline, CDR1 is MNHEY and CDR2 is SVGAGI. With V trimmed by 6 bases and J by 2 bases, 7 bases remained unmatched.

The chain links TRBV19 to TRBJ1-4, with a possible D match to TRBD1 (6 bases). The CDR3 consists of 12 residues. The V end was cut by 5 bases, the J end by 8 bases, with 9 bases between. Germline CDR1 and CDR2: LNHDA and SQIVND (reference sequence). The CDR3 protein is CASSFRGEKLFF. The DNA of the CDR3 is TGTGCCAGTAGTTTTAGGGGGGAAAAACTGTTTTTT.

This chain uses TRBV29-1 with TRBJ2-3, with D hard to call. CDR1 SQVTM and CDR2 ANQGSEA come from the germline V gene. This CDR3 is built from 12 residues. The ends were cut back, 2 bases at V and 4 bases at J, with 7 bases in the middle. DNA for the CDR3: TGCAGCGTTGAACTGTTGGCAGATACGCAGTATTTT. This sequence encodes CSVELLADTQYF.

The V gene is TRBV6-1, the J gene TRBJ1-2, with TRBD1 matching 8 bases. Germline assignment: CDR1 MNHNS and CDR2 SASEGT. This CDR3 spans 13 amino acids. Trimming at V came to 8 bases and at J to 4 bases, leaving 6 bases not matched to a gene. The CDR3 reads CASRTGPFYGYTF. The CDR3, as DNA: TGTGCCAGCCGGACAGGGCCCTTCTATGGCTACACCTTC.

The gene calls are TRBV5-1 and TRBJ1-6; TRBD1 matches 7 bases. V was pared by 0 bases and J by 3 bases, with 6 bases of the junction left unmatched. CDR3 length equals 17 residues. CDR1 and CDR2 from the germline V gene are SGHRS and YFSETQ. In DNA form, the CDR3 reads TGCGCCAGCAGCTTGGTAGAGTGGGACAGCTATAATTCACCCCTCCACTTT. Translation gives CASSLVEWDSYNSPLHF.

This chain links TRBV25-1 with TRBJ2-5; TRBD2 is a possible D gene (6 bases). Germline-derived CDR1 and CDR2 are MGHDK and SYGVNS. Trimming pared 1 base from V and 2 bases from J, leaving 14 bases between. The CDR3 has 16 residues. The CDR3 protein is CASSELRGTGQETQYF. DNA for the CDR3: TGTGCCAGCAGTGAATTGCGGGGTACGGGGCAAGAGACCCAGTACTTC. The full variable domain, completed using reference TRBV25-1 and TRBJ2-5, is EADIYQTPRYLVIGTGKKITLECSQTMGHDKMYWYQQDPGMELHLIHYSYGVNSTEKGDLSSESTVSRIRTEHFPLTLESARPSHTSQYLCASSELRGTGQETQYFGPGTRLLVL.

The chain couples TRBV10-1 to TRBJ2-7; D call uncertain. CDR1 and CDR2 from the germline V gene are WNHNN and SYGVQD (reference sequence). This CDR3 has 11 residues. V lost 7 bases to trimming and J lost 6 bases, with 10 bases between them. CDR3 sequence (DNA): TGCGCCAGCACCGACTCGGCCGAGCAGTACTTC. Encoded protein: CASTDSAEQYF.

CDR3 sequence: CASSEPAARYGYTF. For the CDR3, the DNA is TGTGCCAGCAGTGAACCCGCGGCGAGGTATGGCTACACCTTC. This chain connects TRBV6-1 to TRBJ1-2; D gene unclear. V dropped 2 bases and J dropped 5 bases, with 12 bases sitting between them. This CDR3 is built from 14 residues. Germline V CDR1 and CDR2: MNHNS, SASEGT.

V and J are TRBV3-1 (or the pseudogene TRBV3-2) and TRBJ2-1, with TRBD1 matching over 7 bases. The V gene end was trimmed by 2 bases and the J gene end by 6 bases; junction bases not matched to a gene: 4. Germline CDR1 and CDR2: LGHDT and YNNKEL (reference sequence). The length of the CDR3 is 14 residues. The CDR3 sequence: CASSQLTGSNEQFF. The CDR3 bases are TGTGCCAGCAGCCAACTGACAGGGTCCAATGAGCAGTTCTTC.

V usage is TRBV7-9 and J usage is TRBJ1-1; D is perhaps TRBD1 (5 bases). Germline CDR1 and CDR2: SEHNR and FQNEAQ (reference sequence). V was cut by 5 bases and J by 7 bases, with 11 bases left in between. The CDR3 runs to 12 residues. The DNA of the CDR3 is TGTGCCAGCAGCCGGGGCCCCGTTGAAGCTTTCTTT. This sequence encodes CASSRGPVEAFF. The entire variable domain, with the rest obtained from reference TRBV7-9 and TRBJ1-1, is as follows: DTGVSQNPRHKITKRGQNVTFRCDPISEHNRLYWYRQTLGQGPEFLTYFQNEAQLEKSRLLSDRFSAERPKGSFSTLEIQRTEQGDSAMYLCASSRGPVEAFFGQGTRLTVV.

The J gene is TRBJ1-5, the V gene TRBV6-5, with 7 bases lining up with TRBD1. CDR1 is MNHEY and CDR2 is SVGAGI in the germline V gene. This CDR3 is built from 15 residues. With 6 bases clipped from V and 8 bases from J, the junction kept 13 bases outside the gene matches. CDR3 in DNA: TGTGCCAGCAGCACGGGACAGTTAGCAAGGGAGCCCCAGCATTTT. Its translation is CASSTGQLAREPQHF.

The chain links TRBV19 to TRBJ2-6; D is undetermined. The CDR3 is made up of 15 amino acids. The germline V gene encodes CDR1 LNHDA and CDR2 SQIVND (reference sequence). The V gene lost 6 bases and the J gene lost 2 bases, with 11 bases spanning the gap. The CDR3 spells CASSQDRAGANVLTF. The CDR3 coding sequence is TGTGCCAGTAGCCAGGACCGAGCTGGGGCCAACGTCCTGACTTTC.

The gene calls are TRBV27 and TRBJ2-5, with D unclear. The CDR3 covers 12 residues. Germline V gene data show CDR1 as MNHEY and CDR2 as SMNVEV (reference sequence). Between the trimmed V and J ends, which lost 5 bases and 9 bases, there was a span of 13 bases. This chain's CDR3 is CASSQTIRPQYF. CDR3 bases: TGTGCCAGCAGTCAGACCATACGTCCCCAGTACTTC.

CDR3 in amino acids: CASSTGEGYGYTF. Here the CDR3 DNA reads TGTGCCAGCAGTACGGGAGAAGGCTATGGCTACACCTTC. This sequence joins TRBV9 and TRBJ1-2; D uncertain. CDR1 is SGDLS and CDR2 is YYNGEE in the germline V gene. This CDR3 region has 13 residues. Trimming shortened V by 5 bases and J by 4 bases, and 12 bases separated the two germline ends. Full variable domain (outside the CDR3, taken from reference TRBV9 and TRBJ1-2): DSGVTQTPKHLITATGQRVTLRCSPRSGDLSVYWYQQSLDQGLQFLIQYYNGEERAKGNILERFSAQQFPDLHSELNLSSLELGDSALYFCASSTGEGYGYTFGSGTRLTVV.

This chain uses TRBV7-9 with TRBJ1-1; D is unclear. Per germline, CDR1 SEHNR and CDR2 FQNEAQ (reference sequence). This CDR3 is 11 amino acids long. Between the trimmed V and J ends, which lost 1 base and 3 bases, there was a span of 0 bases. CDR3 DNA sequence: TGTGCCAGCAGCTTAGACACTGAAGCTTTCTTT. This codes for CASSLDTEAFF.

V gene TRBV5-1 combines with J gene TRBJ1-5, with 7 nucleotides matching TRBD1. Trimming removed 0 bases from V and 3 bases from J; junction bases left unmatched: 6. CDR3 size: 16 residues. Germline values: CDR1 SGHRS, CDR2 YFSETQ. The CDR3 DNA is TGCGCCAGCAGCTTGGGTATTACAGGGGACAATCAGCCCCAGCATTTT. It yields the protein CASSLGITGDNQPQHF.

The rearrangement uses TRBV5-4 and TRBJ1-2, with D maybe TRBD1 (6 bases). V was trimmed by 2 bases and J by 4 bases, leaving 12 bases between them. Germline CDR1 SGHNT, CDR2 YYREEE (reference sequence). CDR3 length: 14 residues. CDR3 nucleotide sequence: TGTGCCAGCAGCTTTACAGGGTTCGGCTATGGCTACACCTTC. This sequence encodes CASSFTGFGYGYTF.

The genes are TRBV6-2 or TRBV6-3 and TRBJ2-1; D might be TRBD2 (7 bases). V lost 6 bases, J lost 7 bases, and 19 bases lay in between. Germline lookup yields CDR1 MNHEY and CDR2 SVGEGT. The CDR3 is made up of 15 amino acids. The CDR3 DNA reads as TGTGCCAGCAGGCCTAGGGGGAGGGCCTCTAATGAGCAGTTCTTC. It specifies CASRPRGRASNEQFF.

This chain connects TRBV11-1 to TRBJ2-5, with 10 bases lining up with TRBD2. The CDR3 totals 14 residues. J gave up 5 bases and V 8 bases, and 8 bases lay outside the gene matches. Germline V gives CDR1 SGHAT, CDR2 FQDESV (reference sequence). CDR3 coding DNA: TGTGCCAGCCTTAGCGGGAGGTCTGGGGAGACCCAGTACTTC. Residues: CASLSGRSGETQYF.